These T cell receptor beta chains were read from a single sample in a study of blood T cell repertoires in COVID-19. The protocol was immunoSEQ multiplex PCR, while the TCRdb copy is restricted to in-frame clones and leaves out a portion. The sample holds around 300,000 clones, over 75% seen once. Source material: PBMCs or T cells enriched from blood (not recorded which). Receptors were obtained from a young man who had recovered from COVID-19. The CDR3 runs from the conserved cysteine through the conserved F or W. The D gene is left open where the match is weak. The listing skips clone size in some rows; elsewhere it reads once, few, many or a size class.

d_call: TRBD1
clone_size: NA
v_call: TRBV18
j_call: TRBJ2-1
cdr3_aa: CASSPRAGTGSYNEQFF
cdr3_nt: TGTGCCAGCTCACCACGCGCCGGGACAGGGTCCTACAATGAGCAGTTCTTC

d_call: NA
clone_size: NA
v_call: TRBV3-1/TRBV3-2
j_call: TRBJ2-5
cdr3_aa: CASSQDFQETQYF
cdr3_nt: TGTGCCAGCAGCCAAGACTTTCAAGAGACCCAGTACTTC

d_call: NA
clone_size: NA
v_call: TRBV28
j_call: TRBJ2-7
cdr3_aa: CASNQAGIEQYF
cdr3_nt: TGTGCCAGCAACCAGGCAGGGATCGAGCAGTACTTC

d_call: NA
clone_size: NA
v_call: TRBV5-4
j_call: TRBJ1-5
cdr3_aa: CASSLRDSNQPQHF
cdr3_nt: TGTGCCAGCAGCTTGAGGGACTCCAATCAGCCCCAGCATTTT

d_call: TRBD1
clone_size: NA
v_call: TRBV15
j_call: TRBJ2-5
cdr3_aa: CATSGIGSGQGFRETQYF
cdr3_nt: TGTGCCACCAGCGGAATAGGATCAGGACAGGGCTTTAGGGAGACCCAGTACTTC

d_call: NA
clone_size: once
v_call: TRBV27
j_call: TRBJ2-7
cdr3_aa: CASSLGTGISHEQYF
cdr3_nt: TGTGCCAGCAGTTTAGGAACAGGGATCTCGCACGAGCAGTACTTC

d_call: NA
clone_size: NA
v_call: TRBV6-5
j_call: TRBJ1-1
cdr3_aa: CASSLGHPGFGEAFF
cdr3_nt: TGTGCCAGCAGTTTGGGACATCCGGGGTTTGGTGAAGCTTTCTTT

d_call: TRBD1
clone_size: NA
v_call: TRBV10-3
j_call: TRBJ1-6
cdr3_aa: CAISEGTENNSPLHF
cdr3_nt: TGTGCCATCAGCGAAGGGACAGAAAATAATTCACCCCTCCACTTT

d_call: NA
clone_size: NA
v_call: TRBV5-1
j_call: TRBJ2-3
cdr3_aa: CASSLGQILTDTQYF
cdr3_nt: TGCGCCAGCAGCTTGGGACAGATACTCACAGATACGCAGTATTTT

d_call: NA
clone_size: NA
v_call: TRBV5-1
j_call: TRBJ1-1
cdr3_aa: CASSTGQNTEAFF
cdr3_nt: TGCGCCAGCAGCACGGGACAGAACACTGAAGCTTTCTTT

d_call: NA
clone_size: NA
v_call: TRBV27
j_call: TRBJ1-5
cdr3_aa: CASSLQGRIRPQHF
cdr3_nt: TGTGCCAGCAGTTTACAGGGCCGCATCAGGCCCCAGCATTTT

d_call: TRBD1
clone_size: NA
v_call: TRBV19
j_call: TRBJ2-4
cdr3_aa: CASSPELGTAPLAKNIQYF
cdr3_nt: TGTGCCAGTAGTCCCGAACTGGGGACAGCCCCGCTAGCCAAAAACATTCAGTACTTC

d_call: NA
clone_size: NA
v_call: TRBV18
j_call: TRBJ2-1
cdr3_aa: CASSPPMFNEQFF
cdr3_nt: TGTGCCAGCTCACCCCCCATGTTCAATGAGCAGTTCTTC

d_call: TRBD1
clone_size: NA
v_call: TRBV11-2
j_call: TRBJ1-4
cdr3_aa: CASSPGTGRGEKLFF
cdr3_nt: TGTGCCAGCAGCCCGGGGACAGGGAGAGGAGAAAAACTGTTTTTT

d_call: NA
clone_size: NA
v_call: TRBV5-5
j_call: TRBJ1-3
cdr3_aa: CASSFRRAGNTIYF
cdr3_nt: TGTGCCAGCAGCTTTCGCAGGGCTGGAAACACCATATATTTT

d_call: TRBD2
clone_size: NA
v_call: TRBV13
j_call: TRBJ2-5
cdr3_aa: CASSTIAGGQETQYF
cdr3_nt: TGTGCCAGCAGCACTATAGCGGGGGGGCAAGAGACCCAGTACTTC

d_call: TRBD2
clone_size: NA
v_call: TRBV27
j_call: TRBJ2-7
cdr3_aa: CASSPLAGYEQYF
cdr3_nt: TGTGCCAGCAGTCCCCTAGCGGGCTACGAGCAGTACTTC

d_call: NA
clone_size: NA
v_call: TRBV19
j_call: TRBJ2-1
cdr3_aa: CASSNPFADPFF
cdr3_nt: TGTGCCAGTAGTAACCCCTTCGCGGATCCGTTCTTC

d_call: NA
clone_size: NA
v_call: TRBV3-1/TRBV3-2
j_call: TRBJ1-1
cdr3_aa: CASSQVGSGAEAFF
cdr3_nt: TGTGCCAGCAGCCAAGTAGGGTCGGGGGCTGAAGCTTTCTTT

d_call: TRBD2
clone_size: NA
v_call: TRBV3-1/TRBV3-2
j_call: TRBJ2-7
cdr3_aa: CASSQAGGARFEQYF
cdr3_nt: TGTGCCAGCAGCCAGGCGGGGGGGGCTCGGTTCGAGCAGTACTTC

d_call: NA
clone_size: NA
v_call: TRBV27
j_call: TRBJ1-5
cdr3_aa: CASSLRRDQPQHF
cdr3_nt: TGTGCCAGCAGTTTACGTCGGGATCAGCCCCAGCATTTT

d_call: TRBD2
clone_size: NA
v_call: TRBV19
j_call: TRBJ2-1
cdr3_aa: CASSRQRTSRFHEQFF
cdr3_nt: TGTGCCAGTAGCCGGCAGCGGACTAGTAGGTTCCATGAGCAGTTCTTC

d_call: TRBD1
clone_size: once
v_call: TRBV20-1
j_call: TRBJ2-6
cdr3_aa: CSASAGTGTGANVLTF
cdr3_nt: TGCAGTGCTAGTGCCGGGACAGGGACCGGGGCCAACGTCCTGACTTTC

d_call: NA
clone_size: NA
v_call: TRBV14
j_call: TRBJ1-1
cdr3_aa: CASSQEIEGTEAFF
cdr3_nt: TGTGCCAGCAGCCAAGAGATAGAGGGCACTGAAGCTTTCTTT

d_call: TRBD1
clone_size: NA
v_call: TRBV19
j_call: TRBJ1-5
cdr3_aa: CASSTPGTGQSKPQHF
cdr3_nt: TGTGCCAGTAGTACGCCCGGGACAGGGCAGTCGAAACCCCAGCATTTT

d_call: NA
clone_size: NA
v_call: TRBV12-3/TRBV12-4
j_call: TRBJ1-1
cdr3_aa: CATRGGRSTEAFF
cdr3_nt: TGTGCCACCCGGGGAGGACGAAGCACTGAAGCTTTCTTT

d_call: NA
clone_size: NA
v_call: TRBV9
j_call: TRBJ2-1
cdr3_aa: CASSALTSKMGHEQFF
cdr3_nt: TGTGCCAGCAGCGCCCTGACTAGTAAAATGGGCCATGAGCAGTTCTTC

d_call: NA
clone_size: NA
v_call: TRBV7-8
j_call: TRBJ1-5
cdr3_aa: CASSFSTGSNQPQHF
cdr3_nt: TGTGCCAGCAGCTTTTCGACAGGCAGCAATCAGCCCCAGCATTTT

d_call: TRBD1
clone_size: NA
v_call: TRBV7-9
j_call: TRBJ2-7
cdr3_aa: CASITTGANEQYF
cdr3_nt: TGTGCCAGCATTACGACAGGGGCGAACGAGCAGTACTTC

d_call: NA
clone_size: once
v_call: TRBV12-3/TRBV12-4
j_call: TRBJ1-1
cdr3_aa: CASTKGGNTEAFF
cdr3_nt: TGTGCCAGCACTAAAGGGGGGAACACTGAAGCTTTCTTT

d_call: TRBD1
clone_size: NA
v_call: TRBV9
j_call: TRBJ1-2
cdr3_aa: CASSAHGQVRTNYGYTF
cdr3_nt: TGTGCCAGCAGCGCCCATGGACAGGTCCGGACTAACTATGGCTACACCTTC

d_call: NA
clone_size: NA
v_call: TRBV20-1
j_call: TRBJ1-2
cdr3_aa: CSTGLNYGYTF
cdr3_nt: TGCAGTACAGGGCTCAACTATGGCTACACCTTC

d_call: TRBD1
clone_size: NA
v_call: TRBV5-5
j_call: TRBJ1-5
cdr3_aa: CASSFAGGIDQPQHF
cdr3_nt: TGTGCCAGCAGCTTCGCAGGGGGAATCGATCAGCCCCAGCATTTT

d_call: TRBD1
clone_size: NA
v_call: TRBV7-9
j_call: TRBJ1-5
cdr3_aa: CASSSTTGVNQPQHF
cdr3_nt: TGTGCCAGCAGCTCAACGACAGGGGTCAATCAGCCCCAGCATTTT

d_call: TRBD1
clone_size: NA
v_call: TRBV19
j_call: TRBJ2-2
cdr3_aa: CASSIFSGTGYTGELFF
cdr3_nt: TGTGCCAGTAGTATATTCTCCGGGACAGGGTACACCGGGGAGCTGTTTTTT

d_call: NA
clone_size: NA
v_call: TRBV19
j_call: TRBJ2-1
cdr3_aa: CASSPYFGDTEQFF
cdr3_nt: TGTGCCAGTAGTCCCTACTTTGGGGACACTGAGCAGTTCTTC